These 14 T cell receptor beta chains were all obtained from the same sample, sequenced in a study of brain metastases from non-small cell lung cancer. Clones were sequenced by immunoSEQ multiplex PCR, and TCRdb holds only the in-frame ones, with some missing. The data show 800 to 1,100 clones, 70% to 90% seen once. The material sequenced was tissue from a brain metastasis. These receptors were collected from a donor older than 35 with non-small cell lung cancer.

This clone appeared a single time. The genes are TRBV9 and TRBJ2-5, with a tentative D call TRBD2 (6 bases). V dropped 1 base and J dropped 3 bases, with 13 bases sitting between them. The CDR3 contains 15 residues. CDR1 and CDR2 from the germline V gene are SGDLS and YYNGEE. The CDR3 is CASSVKRRVKETQYF. Written as DNA, the CDR3 is TGTGCCAGCAGCGTAAAGCGGAGGGTTAAAGAGACCCAGTACTTC.

V usage is TRBV10-3 and J usage is TRBJ1-5; a weak D match, TRBD1 (6 bases). Germline-derived CDR1 and CDR2 are ENHRY and SYGVKD. V was pared by 2 bases and J by 3 bases, with 11 bases between. The length of the CDR3 is 15 residues. The CDR3 nucleotides are TGTGCCATCAGTGAGGGGGCAGGGGACAATCAGCCCCAGCATTTT. Its translation is CAISEGAGDNQPQHF.

The rearrangement uses TRBV6-5 and TRBJ2-2; 7 bases align to TRBD1. The CDR3 has 15 residues. CDR1 is MNHEY, CDR2 SVGAGI, per germline. V was clipped by 4 bases and J by 4 bases; unmatched bases: 6. The chain's CDR3 is CASSWAGTVTGELFF. The DNA of the CDR3 is TGTGCCAGCAGTTGGGCCGGGACAGTCACCGGGGAGCTGTTTTTT.

The chain couples TRBV2 to TRBJ1-3, with no clear D. The germline V gene has CDR1 SNHLY and CDR2 FYNNEI. The length of the CDR3 is 13 residues. V lost 6 bases and J 0 bases, leaving 6 bases between the germline ends. The CDR3 DNA is TGTGCCAGCAGGACACTCTCTGGAAACACCATATATTTT. This codes for CASRTLSGNTIYF.

This chain joins TRBV28 and TRBJ1-5, with D maybe TRBD1 (6 bases). The V end lost 1 base, the J end lost 2 bases, and 6 bases lay between the germline ends. The CDR3 consists of 14 residues. CDR1 and CDR2 (germline): MDHEN, SYDVKM. The CDR3 DNA reads as TGTGCCAGCAGTTTATACAGGGGCAATCAGCCCCAGCATTTT. Its protein product is CASSLYRGNQPQHF.

The table lists this clone with a few counts. The gene calls are TRBV10-3 and TRBJ1-4; D is unresolved. This CDR3 contains 14 residues. Trimming removed 3 bases at V and 7 bases at J, with 12 bases between. Germline CDR1 reads ENHRY; CDR2 reads SYGVKD. The CDR3 DNA follows: TGTGCCATCAGTGAAGATAGGGTTCTTGAAAAACTGTTTTTT. Residues: CAISEDRVLEKLFF.

This clone was seen only once. The CDR3 coding sequence is TGTGCCAGCAGCACCAGACAGGGGCGCAGTTCACCCCTCCACTTT. It specifies CASSTRQGRSSPLHF. The chain links TRBV7-9 to TRBJ1-6; 8 positions match TRBD1. The CDR3 contains 15 residues. Germline values: CDR1 SEHNR, CDR2 FQNEAQ (reference sequence). The V segment lost 5 bases and the J segment 9 bases; nucleotides outside the gene matches: 9.

The gene calls are TRBV18 and TRBJ2-5; 8 bases are a match to TRBD2. V lost 6 bases to trimming and J lost 4 bases; unmatched junction nucleotides: 7. The CDR3 extends over 14 amino acids. CDR1 and CDR2 from the germline V gene are KGHSH and LQKENI. CDR3 residues: CASSYGLAGETQYF. In DNA, the CDR3 is TGTGCCAGCTCGTACGGGCTAGCGGGAGAGACCCAGTACTTC.

V and J are TRBV12-3 or TRBV12-4 and TRBJ2-1; TRBD2 agrees at 9 bases. CDR3 size: 13 residues. Unmatched junction bases numbered 2, after V lost 3 bases and J lost 8 bases. Here the CDR3 reads CASSLGLADEQFF. The CDR3 bases are TGTGCCAGCAGTTTGGGACTAGCCGATGAGCAGTTCTTC.

The chain is built from TRBV18 and TRBJ1-5, with 8 nucleotides matching TRBD1. V lost 3 bases and J lost 0; bases outside the gene matches: 10. The CDR3 loop spans 18 amino acids. Germline-derived CDR1 and CDR2 are KGHSH and LQKENI. In DNA form, the CDR3 reads TGTGCCAGCTCACCGCTTAGGACAGGGACTTATAGCAATCAGCCCCAGCATTTT. Amino acids: CASSPLRTGTYSNQPQHF.

The genes are TRBV28 and TRBJ1-2, with 9 positions matching TRBD1. Trimming at V came to 7 bases and at J to 5 bases, leaving 8 bases not matched to a gene. Germline CDR1 MDHEN, CDR2 SYDVKM. The CDR3 length is 14 residues. The CDR3 protein is CASTPHGTGYGYTF. Here the CDR3 DNA reads TGTGCCAGCACCCCCCACGGGACAGGGTATGGCTACACCTTC.

The rearrangement uses TRBV7-8 and TRBJ1-4; D not certain. The CDR3 is made up of 14 amino acids. Trimming cost V 1 base and J 3 bases, with 6 bases left between them. Germline V CDR1 and CDR2: SGHVS, FQNEAQ. CDR3 residues: CASSLVRANEKLFF. DNA of the CDR3: TGTGCCAGCAGCTTAGTTAGGGCTAATGAAAAACTGTTTTTT.

This clone was seen only once. The chain is built from TRBV2 and TRBJ1-5, with D perhaps TRBD1 or TRBD2 (6 bases each). The end of the DNA is better explained by TRBJ2-3, so the J call may be wrong. The germline CDR1 and CDR2 sequences are SNHLY and FYNNEI. This CDR3 region has 12 residues. The CDR3 sequence: CASSGSRGPQYF. CDR3 bases: TGTGCCAGCAGTGGCTCACGGGGGCCCCAGTATTTT.

The V gene is TRBV15, the J gene TRBJ1-5; D is uncertain. The CDR3 sequence is 15 residues long. V was cut by 0 bases and J by 0 bases, with 6 bases left in between. Germline V gene lookup returns CDR1 LNHNV and CDR2 YYDKDF (reference sequence). The chain's CDR3 is CATSRDKGSNQPQHF. The CDR3 region has the DNA TGTGCCACCAGCAGAGATAAAGGTAGCAATCAGCCCCAGCATTTT.